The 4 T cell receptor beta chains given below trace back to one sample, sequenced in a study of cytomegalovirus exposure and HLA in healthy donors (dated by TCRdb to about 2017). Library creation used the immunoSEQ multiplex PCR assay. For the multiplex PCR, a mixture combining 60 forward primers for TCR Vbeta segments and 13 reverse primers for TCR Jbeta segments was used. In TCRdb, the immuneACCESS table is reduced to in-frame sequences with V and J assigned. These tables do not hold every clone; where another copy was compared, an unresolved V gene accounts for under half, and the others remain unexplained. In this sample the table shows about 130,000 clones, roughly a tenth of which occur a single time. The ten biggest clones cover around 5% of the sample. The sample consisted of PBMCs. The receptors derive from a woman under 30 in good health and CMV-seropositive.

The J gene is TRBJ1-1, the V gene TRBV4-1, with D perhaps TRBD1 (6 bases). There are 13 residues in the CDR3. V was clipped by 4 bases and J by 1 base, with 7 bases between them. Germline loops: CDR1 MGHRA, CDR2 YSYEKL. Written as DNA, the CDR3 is TGCGCCAGCAGCCTACAGGGGAACACTGAAGCTTTCTTT. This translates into CASSLQGNTEAFF.

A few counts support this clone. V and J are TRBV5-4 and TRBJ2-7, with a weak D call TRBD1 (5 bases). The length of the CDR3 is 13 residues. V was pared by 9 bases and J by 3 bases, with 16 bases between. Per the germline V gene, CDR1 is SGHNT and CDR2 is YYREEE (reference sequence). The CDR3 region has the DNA TGTGCCACCAATTTCGACAGTGACTACGAGCAGTACTTC. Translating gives CATNFDSDYEQYF.

The CDR3 loop is CASRRGGYTF. Here the CDR3 DNA reads TGTGCCAGCAGGCGGGGAGGCTACACCTTC. The rearrangement uses TRBV6-6 and TRBJ1-2; unclear D gene. CDR3 length: 10 amino acids. In germline, CDR1 is MNHNY, CDR2 SVGAGI (reference sequence). V was pared by 6 bases and J by 8 bases, with 7 bases between.

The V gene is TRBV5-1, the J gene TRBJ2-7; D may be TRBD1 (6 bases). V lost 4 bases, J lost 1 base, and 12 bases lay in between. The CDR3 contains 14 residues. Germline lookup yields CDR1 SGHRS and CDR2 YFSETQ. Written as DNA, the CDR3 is TGCGCCAGCAGCCCCTCCGGACAGTCCTACGAGCAGTACTTC. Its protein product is CASSPSGQSYEQYF.